This T cell receptor beta chain was obtained from a study of blood T cell repertoires in COVID-19. Study details: Material from acute and convalescent COVID-19 was sourced from the United States, Italy and Spain.

This CDR3 is 13 amino acids long. Trimming at V came to 5 bases and at J to 7 bases, leaving 7 bases not matched to a gene. Germline assignment: CDR1 LNHDA and CDR2 SQIVND (reference sequence). Some clones are missing from TCRdb's copy, which holds only in-frame ones; the method was immunoSEQ multiplex PCR. The sample includes tens of thousands of clones, approximately 84% of them seen just once. This chain joins TRBV19 and TRBJ1-2; 7 bases agree with TRBD1. This TCR was sampled from a human donor with active COVID-19. The donor label of this sample is uncertain. Input material: peripheral blood. The CDR3 region is CASSPRQGLGYTF. The CDR3 nucleotides are TGTGCCAGTAGTCCAAGACAGGGACTTGGCTACACCTTC.